Below are 12 T cell receptor beta chains sequenced from a single sample in a study of blood T cell repertoires in COVID-19. TCRdb's copy holds only in-frame clones and misses some; the assay was immunoSEQ multiplex PCR. This table has hundreds of thousands of clones, about nine tenths appearing once. Sequenced input: PBMCs or T cells enriched from blood (not recorded which). Receptors were obtained from a young woman who had recovered from COVID-19.

V gene TRBV15 combines with J gene TRBJ1-6; D not resolved. The germline V and J ends were trimmed by 8 bases and 0 bases, with 8 bases remaining between them. CDR1 LNHNV and CDR2 YYDKDF come from the germline V gene (reference sequence). The CDR3 loop spans 14 amino acids. As DNA, the CDR3 is TGTGCCACCGGGCCTCGCTCCTATAATTCACCCCTCCACTTT. It encodes CATGPRSYNSPLHF.

The CDR3 spells CASSDGQRDGYTF. The CDR3 DNA reads as TGTGCCAGCAGCGACGGACAGAGGGACGGCTACACCTTC. V gene TRBV7-9 combines with J gene TRBJ1-2, with a weak D call TRBD1 (6 bases). The CDR3 loop spans 13 amino acids. Germline V lookup: CDR1 SEHNR, CDR2 FQNEAQ (reference sequence). The V end was cut by 5 bases, the J end by 8 bases, with 15 bases between. The entire variable domain, with the rest obtained from reference TRBV7-9 and TRBJ1-2, is as follows: DTGVSQNPRHKITKRGQNVTFRCDPISEHNRLYWYRQTLGQGPEFLTYFQNEAQLEKSRLLSDRFSAERPKGSFSTLEIQRTEQGDSAMYLCASSDGQRDGYTFGSGTRLTVV.

This clone showed up just a few times. The chain links TRBV28 to TRBJ2-7; 7 bases line up with TRBD1. Germline CDR1 MDHEN, CDR2 SYDVKM. Germline trimming cut 6 bases from V and 10 bases from J; bases unmatched to any gene: 18. This CDR3 is 15 amino acids long. This CDR3 reads CASRQDLTVGGSQYF. CDR3 DNA sequence: TGTGCCAGCAGGCAAGACCTTACCGTAGGGGGCTCCCAGTACTTC.

This clone was found a few times. This chain joins TRBV18 and TRBJ1-6, with D hard to call. The CDR3 loop spans 16 amino acids. Trimming left V 1 base short and J 8 bases short, with 15 bases between. Germline V gives CDR1 KGHSH, CDR2 LQKENI. CDR3 sequence (DNA): TGTGCCAGCTCACCACTGAGAGGGCGAGGCGATTCACCCCTCCACTTT. Its protein product is CASSPLRGRGDSPLHF.

The chain has TRBV7-9 and TRBJ2-1; 16 bases agree with TRBD2. Germline CDR1 reads SEHNR; CDR2 reads FQNEAQ (reference sequence). The trim removed 5 bases at V and 6 bases at J, leaving 10 bases unmatched. CDR3 length: 18 amino acids. The DNA of the CDR3 is TGTGCCAGCAGCCGGGGACTAGCGGGAGGGCCAGTCTTCAATGAGCAGTTCTTC. As protein: CASSRGLAGGPVFNEQFF.

V usage is TRBV9 and J usage is TRBJ2-1; D unresolved. Germline CDR1 reads SGDLS; CDR2 reads YYNGEE. The germline V and J ends were trimmed by 0 bases and 7 bases, with 14 bases remaining between them. This CDR3 has 15 amino acids. The CDR3 nucleotides read TGTGCCAGCAGCGTAGGCCTACCCTTGGTGAATGAGCAGTTCTTC. Translating it yields CASSVGLPLVNEQFF.

The chain employs TRBV28 and TRBJ2-7; maybe TRBD1 (6 bases). This CDR3 region has 13 residues. V dropped 3 bases and J dropped 7 bases, with 13 bases sitting between them. CDR1 and CDR2 (germline): MDHEN, SYDVKM. The CDR3 DNA sequence: TGTGCCAGCAGTTTGCTGGGGGCCAGGGAGCAGTACTTC. This encodes CASSLLGAREQYF.

V gene TRBV7-2 combines with J gene TRBJ2-1, with a possible D match to TRBD2 (6 bases). Germline V gives CDR1 SGHTA, CDR2 FQGNSA. There are 16 residues in the CDR3. V lost 2 bases to trimming and J lost 7 bases, with 18 bases between them. The DNA of the CDR3 is TGTGCCAGCAGCTTACTTCCCGGGACTGTAGGTAATGAGCAGTTCTTC. Amino acid sequence: CASSLLPGTVGNEQFF.

The CDR3 sequence: CATRQENTEAFF. In DNA form, the CDR3 reads TGTGCCACAAGACAGGAGAACACTGAAGCTTTCTTT. V is TRBV28 and J is TRBJ1-1; D might be TRBD1 (6 bases). The CDR3 is made up of 12 amino acids. Trimming took off 10 bases at V and 1 base at J, with 10 bases between the two ends. Germline-derived CDR1 and CDR2 are MDHEN and SYDVKM.

The chain has TRBV7-9 and TRBJ2-4, with TRBD2 matching 8 bases. Looked up from germline, CDR1 is SEHNR and CDR2 is FQNEAQ (reference sequence). The CDR3 extends over 16 amino acids. V trimming: 4 bases; J trimming: 4 bases; junction bases outside the gene matches: 9. CDR3 sequence reads: CASSSLAGLNKNIQYF. In nucleotides, the CDR3 is TGTGCCAGCAGCTCCTTAGCGGGACTGAATAAAAACATTCAGTACTTC.

The chain joins TRBV15 to TRBJ1-2; no firm D call. Trimming pared 8 bases from V and 6 bases from J, leaving 7 bases between. The CDR3 has 10 amino acids. Germline loops: CDR1 LNHNV, CDR2 YYDKDF (reference sequence). CDR3 sequence: CATYKNGYTF. The CDR3 DNA sequence: TGTGCCACCTACAAAAATGGCTACACCTTC.

V and J are TRBV5-1 and TRBJ2-1, with a weak D call TRBD2 (5 bases). The V and J ends lost 3 bases and 8 bases respectively, with 15 bases between them. Germline V gene data show CDR1 as SGHRS and CDR2 as YFSETQ. CDR3 length equals 14 residues. In DNA form, the CDR3 reads TGCGCCAGCAGCTATGGGAGTGGGCGGGATGAGCAGTTCTTC. Protein product: CASSYGSGRDEQFF.